The rows below give T cell receptor beta chains drawn from one sample of a study of T-cell reconstitution after alpha-beta-depleted transplantation in children. TCRdb re-analysed the PCR reads in MiXCR, keeping a single row per CDR3 protein. Found here are around 960,000 distinct CDR3 sequences, about 29% of them singletons; the top ten hold 28%. The sample consisted of PBMCs, mostly from graft donor cells, taken 360 days after TCRalphabeta/CD19-depleted stem cell transplant. The receptors originated from a boy under three years old who had a stem cell transplant for SCID, so the T cells may come from the graft donor. Each CDR3 is given without its conserved first and last residue. A D gene is named only where the DNA matches it firmly.

V gene	J gene	D gene	CDR3 protein
TRBV19	TRBJ2-1	TRBD1	ASSTRQGAYNEQF
TRBV12-3/TRBV12-4	TRBJ2-2	.	ASSLSSLGAGELF
TRBV20-1	TRBJ2-5	TRBD2	SASRGGAGETQY
TRBV5-1	TRBJ2-1	TRBD1	ASSRTGLGYNEQF
TRBV5-1	TRBJ2-2	.	ASSLLGGSLGGELF
TRBV27	TRBJ1-6	TRBD1	ASSLTGLGSPLH
TRBV12-3/TRBV12-4	TRBJ1-1	.	ASSPYRVSEAF
TRBV12-3/TRBV12-4	TRBJ2-7	TRBD1	ASSTRDRGNYEQY
TRBV12-3/TRBV12-4	TRBJ1-2	TRBD1	ASSPGQGTYGYT
TRBV6-2/TRBV6-3	TRBJ2-7	TRBD2	ASITRLAGGSYEQY
TRBV24-1	TRBJ2-3	.	ATNDLQLTADTQY
TRBV24-1	TRBJ2-1	.	ATSDSGVQQF
TRBV12-3/TRBV12-4	TRBJ2-5	.	ASSFGGFDAQY
TRBV7-9	TRBJ2-3	TRBD2	ASSFGGLGTITDTQY
TRBV10-3	TRBJ2-3	TRBD2	AISDGTSGGDTQY
TRBV29-1	TRBJ2-3	TRBD1	SVHGTRDSPTDTQY
TRBV7-9	TRBJ2-3	.	ASSLVTLRDHTDTQY
TRBV9	TRBJ1-5	.	ASSVGVNQPQH
TRBV2	TRBJ2-3	.	ASLKDSQRTDTQY
TRBV15	TRBJ2-7	.	ATTIKQGHEQY
TRBV6-5	TRBJ1-3	.	ASSSQRKGSGNTIY
TRBV12-3/TRBV12-4	TRBJ2-7	TRBD1	ASSRWTGPSYEQY
TRBV7-8	TRBJ2-1	TRBD2	ASSWRLGGDYNEQF
TRBV7-8	TRBJ1-5	TRBD1	ASRPRTGMVDNQPQH
TRBV29-1	TRBJ1-2	TRBD1	SVAGDRGFYGYT
TRBV12-3/TRBV12-4	TRBJ2-2	.	ASSPHLSNTGELF
TRBV20-1	TRBJ2-7	TRBD2	SARKREGLLYEQY
TRBV6-1	TRBJ2-1	.	ASSEMAETYNEQF
TRBV7-9	TRBJ2-2	TRBD2	ASSLPRLAGDTGELF
TRBV29-1	TRBJ2-5	TRBD2	SVHLLAGGLETQY
TRBV7-9	TRBJ1-1	.	ASSLENTEAF
TRBV2	TRBJ2-1	TRBD2	ASRYVGGVLVDEQF
TRBV7-9	TRBJ2-3	.	ASSLAGPFIPGDTQY
TRBV25-1	TRBJ2-2	.	ASRASDGSNTGELF
TRBV12-3/TRBV12-4	TRBJ2-5	.	ASSLALNRETQY
TRBV7-2	TRBJ2-2	TRBD1	ASSLGLQGANTGELF
TRBV7-3	TRBJ2-1	TRBD2	ASSLTPSGGSNEQF
TRBV12-3/TRBV12-4	TRBJ2-7	.	ASSLHTAYEQY
TRBV29-1	TRBJ2-2	.	SVIFNTGELF
TRBV7-2	TRBJ2-1	.	ASRNRAAGGNEQF
TRBV5-1	TRBJ1-1	TRBD1	ASSPDRGLDTEAF
TRBV29-1	TRBJ2-3	TRBD2	SVPPGGRGDTQY
TRBV15	TRBJ2-7	.	ATSSGTYSYEQY
TRBV5-5	TRBJ2-3	TRBD1	ASSLGTALFRTDTQY
TRBV29-1	TRBJ2-3	TRBD1	SVFLWGQGYRDTQY
TRBV20-1	TRBJ2-3	.	SVLADDRSTDTQY
TRBV7-9	TRBJ2-1	TRBD2	ASSSRLARPGEQF
TRBV5-1	TRBJ2-1	TRBD2	ASSLEAPGLAYNEQF
TRBV12-3/TRBV12-4	TRBJ2-4	.	ASSLGPGEIGAKNIQY
TRBV7-9	TRBJ2-7	.	ASTRQGFSYEQY
TRBV25-1	TRBJ2-5	.	ASSELASKETQY
TRBV5-4	TRBJ2-1	TRBD2	ASSLGGLAGKLHNEQF
TRBV27	TRBJ2-5	.	ASSLFPPPQETQY
TRBV20-1	TRBJ2-5	.	SARVGEGVQETQY
TRBV5-1	TRBJ1-2	.	ASARQESNYGYT
TRBV12-3/TRBV12-4	TRBJ2-7	.	ASSPVVVRGGEQY
TRBV7-2	TRBJ1-2	TRBD1	ASSLWAGTGGVSGYT